This T cell receptor (beta chain) appears in the sequencing data of a study of blood T cell repertoires in COVID-19. Across the whole study: Material from acute and convalescent COVID-19 was sourced from the United States, Italy and Spain.

The CDR3 covers 11 residues. V was shortened by 3 bases and J by 4 bases, with 3 bases between the two germline ends. Germline V gives CDR1 SNHLY, CDR2 FYNNEI. Original data processing: Counts of nucleated cells, estimated from reference gene primer amplification, were obtained. TCRdb keeps only in-frame clones here, not all; method: immunoSEQ multiplex PCR. The DNA was the basis for D and trimming; V, J and clone size are from that table. The data contain some 250,000 clones, about 86% of them singletons. The source material was peripheral blood. The chain recombines TRBV2 with TRBJ2-5; no clear D. This receptor was taken from a woman aged 25 to 39 who had recovered from COVID-19. The CDR3 protein is CASSDGETQYF. DNA for the CDR3: TGTGCCAGCAGTGACGGAGAGACCCAGTACTTC.